One T cell receptor (beta chain) is described in this entry. The V and J ends lost 7 bases and 0 bases respectively, with 21 bases between them. This CDR3 is built from 18 residues. Germline V gene data show CDR1 as KGHDR and CDR2 as SFDVKD. The entry originates in a study of blood T cell repertoires in COVID-19. Study-wide background: The United States, Italy and Spain were the sources of the acute and convalescent COVID-19 samples. T cells, B-cell-depleted T cells, or PBMCs provided the cDNA or gDNA that served as material.

Generated by immunoSEQ multiplex PCR, the TCRdb table keeps only in-frame clones and is missing some. This sample has approximately 210,000 clones; roughly 80% occur once, and the top ten carry 7.8%. The sequenced sample was peripheral blood. This sequence was found in a woman at least 80 years old with COVID-19, enrolled during active disease. The chain recombines TRBV24-1 with TRBJ1-3; D not resolved. The CDR3 region is CATRKDSLSADSGNTIYF. The CDR3 nucleotides read TGTGCCACCAGAAAGGACTCCCTCTCTGCCGACTCTGGAAACACCATATATTTT.